This T cell receptor beta chain was identified during a study of T cells in Graves' hyperthyroidism and ophthalmopathy. Across the whole study: Blood was drawn when the patient was first diagnosed and still untreated.

The investigators amplified TCR beta CDR3 regions from RNA transcripts. HTBI primers drove first-round RT-PCR of the TCR CDR3. TCRdb fed the multiplex PCR reads into MiXCR, producing one record per CDR3 protein. The repertoire has about 510,000 distinct CDR3 sequences, 11% to 15% of them found once; the top ten carry about 15%. A few counts support this clonotype. Its antigen is unidentified. Patients aged 18 to 65 had newly diagnosed hyperthyroidism of under 2 months' duration. PBMCs stemmed from around 10 ml fresh peripheral blood. Overall study findings and caveats: The majority of expanded thyroid clonotypes above 0.001 also appeared in blood.

The clonotype comes from a woman aged 35 to 49 with Graves' hyperthyroidism. The sequencing input was blood.

The CDR3 sequence is CASSLDAGRGEQYF. CDR3 nucleotides: TGTGCCAGCAGCTTAGACGCAGGGAGAGGCGAGCAGTACTTC. This rearrangement joins TRBV7-8 to TRBJ2-7, with D perhaps being TRBD1 or TRBD2 (5 bases each). This CDR3 is 14 amino acids long. The germline V and J ends were trimmed by 1 base and 6 bases, with 13 bases remaining between them. The V gene's germline CDR1 is SGHVS and CDR2 FQNEAQ.